These T cell receptor beta chains were read from a single sample in a study of blood T cell repertoires in COVID-19. Sequencing used immunoSEQ multiplex PCR; TCRdb keeps in-frame clones, though not all of them. Counted here are 120,000 to 150,000 clones, around nine tenths occurring once; the ten biggest clones make up 1.2%. Sequenced input: PBMCs or T cells enriched from blood (not recorded which). Receptors originate from a woman aged 25 to 39 with acute COVID-19. Each CDR3 is given with its conserved first and last residue. D genes are given only for firm matches. Where a row states a size, it is once, few, many or the class of an expanded clone; other rows omit it.

- | TRBJ1-5 | - | TRBV28 | CASSSRRGNQPQHF | TGTGCCAGCAGTTCCCGACGGGGGAATCAGCCCCAGCATTTT
TRBD2 | TRBJ2-5 | once | TRBV11-2 | CASSLVGLASETQYF | TGTGCCAGCAGCTTAGTGGGACTAGCGAGTGAGACCCAGTACTTC
- | TRBJ1-1 | - | TRBV7-9 | CASSLELGVNTEAFF | TGTGCCAGCAGCTTAGAGTTAGGGGTGAACACTGAAGCTTTCTTT
TRBD2 | TRBJ2-5 | many | TRBV4-3 | CASSPTPGLAGQETQYF | TGCGCCAGCAGCCCGACCCCTGGACTAGCGGGCCAAGAGACCCAGTACTTC
TRBD2 | TRBJ2-2 | - | TRBV7-9 | CAAEIGLAGNTGELFF | TGTGCCGCAGAGATTGGACTAGCGGGGAACACCGGGGAGCTGTTTTTT
- | TRBJ1-4 | - | TRBV9 | CASSWGDATNEKLFF | TGTGCCAGCAGCTGGGGGGACGCTACTAATGAAAAACTGTTTTTT
- | TRBJ1-5 | - | TRBV9 | CASSPQGGNQPQHF | TGTGCCAGCAGCCCACAGGGAGGCAATCAGCCCCAGCATTTT
TRBD2 | TRBJ2-5 | - | TRBV28 | CASIAGGLETQYF | TGTGCCAGCATCGCGGGGGGATTGGAGACCCAGTACTTC
- | TRBJ2-7 | few | TRBV25-1 | CASSEGQSYEQYF | TGTGCCAGCAGTGAGGGCCAGTCCTACGAGCAGTACTTC
- | TRBJ2-1 | - | TRBV6-9 | CASSSNFRRAYNEQFF | TGTGCCAGCAGTTCGAATTTCCGCCGGGCCTACAATGAGCAGTTCTTC
TRBD1 | TRBJ1-2 | - | TRBV20-1 | CSASGTGGVNYGYTF | TGCAGTGCCAGTGGGACAGGGGGAGTTAACTATGGCTACACCTTC
- | TRBJ1-4 | - | TRBV25-1 | CASSDRAFNEKLFF | TGTGCCAGCAGTGATAGAGCGTTTAATGAAAAACTGTTTTTT
- | TRBJ1-2 | once | TRBV19 | CASSIAGENNYGYTF | TGTGCCAGTAGTATAGCGGGAGAAAATAACTATGGCTACACCTTC
- | TRBJ1-4 | - | TRBV6-1 | CASSDQGTANEKLFF | TGTGCCAGCAGTGATCAGGGAACGGCTAATGAAAAACTGTTTTTT
- | TRBJ2-3 | - | TRBV6-6 | CASSYWQNTDTQYF | TGTGCCAGCAGTTACTGGCAGAACACAGATACGCAGTATTTT
TRBD1 | TRBJ1-6 | medium-sized | TRBV27 | CASRPGTVNSPLHF | TGTGCCAGCCGTCCCGGGACAGTTAATTCACCCCTCCACTTT
TRBD1 | TRBJ1-2 | - | TRBV7-2 | CASSPDRGNLGYTF | TGTGCCAGCAGCCCAGACAGGGGGAATCTTGGCTACACCTTC
- | TRBJ1-6 | - | TRBV7-2 | CASSPRGGSYNSPLHF | TGTGCCAGCAGCCCCAGGGGCGGCTCCTATAATTCACCCCTCCACTTT
- | TRBJ1-1 | - | TRBV12-3/TRBV12-4 | CASSHVAGEAFF | TGTGCCAGCAGCCACGTCGCGGGAGAAGCTTTCTTT